The 10 T cell receptor beta chains given below trace back to one sample, sequenced in a study of blood T cells in healthy people across ages. PCR was performed a second time for about 7 to 12 cycles using a sample-barcoded 5' primer and a J-beta primer mix. MiXCR, run by TCRdb on the 5' RACE reads, gives a single entry per CDR3 protein. The repertoire holds roughly 800,000 distinct CDR3 sequences, with just under 25% as singletons. These records were also assigned to another study, of T cells of mothers and their children.

The sequenced material came from blood. These receptors all come from a boy younger than 18 in good health.

This chain links TRBV5-5 with TRBJ2-5; 11 nucleotides match TRBD2. The CDR3 is 16 residues long. Germline CDR1 is SGHKS and CDR2 is YYEKEE (reference sequence). V shed 4 bases, J shed 0 bases, and the junction held 5 bases outside the gene matches. The CDR3 nucleotides are TGTGCCAGCAGCCAGACTAGCGGGGTGTACCAAGAGACCCAGTACTTC. Amino acid sequence: CASSQTSGVYQETQYF.

This clonotype was seen only a few times. The genes are TRBV5-6 and TRBJ1-1, with D possibly being TRBD1 (5 bases). The CDR3 sequence is 14 residues long. Germline V CDR1 and CDR2: SGHDT, YYEEEE. V dropped 1 base and J dropped 3 bases, with 10 bases sitting between them. CDR3 nucleotide sequence: TGTGCCAGCAGCTTGCCGTCGGGGGACACTGAAGCTTTCTTT. Translated: CASSLPSGDTEAFF.

The rearrangement uses TRBV6-6 and TRBJ1-4; 9 bases line up with TRBD1. Germline CDR1 reads MNHNY; CDR2 reads SVGAGI (reference sequence). The CDR3 contains 14 residues. J lost 7 bases, V lost 6 bases, and 6 bases had no gene match. The CDR3 spells CASSATGGSEKLFF. CDR3 in DNA: TGTGCCAGCAGCGCTACAGGGGGCAGTGAAAAACTGTTTTTT.

This clonotype was counted between two and nine times. The chain recombines TRBV3-1 with TRBJ2-1, with D perhaps TRBD1 (5 bases). Trimming took off 4 bases at V and 6 bases at J, with 10 bases between the two ends. The germline CDR1 and CDR2 sequences are LGHDT and YNNKEL (reference sequence). CDR3 length: 13 amino acids. As DNA, the CDR3 is TGTGCCAGCAGCCGAAACAGGTTCAATGAGCAGTTCTTC. Protein product: CASSRNRFNEQFF.

This clonotype was seen a handful of times. A read error may produce the germline difference seen at one junction end. The V call is TRBV7-7, the J call TRBJ2-1; 10 bases match TRBD2. The CDR3 is made up of 15 amino acids. Germline CDR1 is SSHAT and CDR2 is FNYEAQ (reference sequence). CDR3 protein: CASSLGLAGEDEQFF. The DNA for the CDR3 is TGTGCTAGCAGCTTAGGGCTAGCGGGAGAAGATGAGCAGTTCTTC.

J is TRBJ2-7 and V is TRBV12-3 or TRBV12-4; D unresolved. This CDR3 comprises 14 residues. V gave up 10 bases and J gave up 2 bases, with 18 bases separating them. CDR3 nucleotides: TGTGCCACCGCGGCTTACGGCCAGCCCTACGAGCAGTACTTC. Its protein product is CATAAYGQPYEQYF.

The V call is TRBV7-3, the J call TRBJ2-2; tentative D call: TRBD2 (7 bases). Germline CDR1 is SGHTA and CDR2 is FQGTGA. CDR3 length: 15 residues. V shed 5 bases and J shed 7 bases, with 17 bases lying between them. CDR3 sequence (DNA): TGTGCCAGCAGCCCCGTTTCGGGGGGCATCGGGGAGCTGTTTTTT. Translated: CASSPVSGGIGELFF. Filled out from reference TRBV7-3 and TRBJ2-2, the complete variable domain reads GAGVSQTPSNKVTEKGKYVELRCDPISGHTALYWYRQSLGQGPEFLIYFQGTGAADDSGLPNDRFFAVRPEGSVSTLKIQRTERGDSAVYLCASSPVSGGIGELFFGEGSRLTVL.

The rearrangement joins TRBV27 to TRBJ2-2; D remains unclear. The germline gives CDR1 MNHEY, CDR2 SMNVEV (reference sequence). This CDR3 spans 17 amino acids. V lost 2 bases to trimming and J lost 0 bases, with 13 bases between them. This CDR3 is CASSLGWGISNTGELFF. CDR3 sequence (DNA): TGTGCCAGCAGTTTAGGTTGGGGTATCTCGAACACCGGGGAGCTGTTTTTT.

This clonotype has a handful of counts. V usage is TRBV20-1 and J usage is TRBJ1-4; D is unresolved. V lost 3 bases to trimming and J lost 5 bases, with 7 bases between them. This CDR3 has 12 residues. Germline V gene sequence: CDR1 DFQATT, CDR2 SNEGSKA (reference sequence). The CDR3 here is CSARQRNEKLFF. CDR3 nucleotides: TGCAGTGCTAGGCAGAGGAATGAAAAACTGTTTTTT.

This clonotype was detected a few times. The V and J genes are TRBV20-1 and TRBJ2-7; 13 bases map to TRBD2. CDR1 and CDR2 (germline): DFQATT, SNEGSKA (reference sequence). V trimming: 3 bases; J trimming: 3 bases; junction bases outside the gene matches: 5. The CDR3 has 15 residues. The CDR3 coding sequence is TGCAGTGCTAGTGGACTAGCGGGAGTCCGCTACGAGCAGTACTTC. Translating gives CSASGLAGVRYEQYF.